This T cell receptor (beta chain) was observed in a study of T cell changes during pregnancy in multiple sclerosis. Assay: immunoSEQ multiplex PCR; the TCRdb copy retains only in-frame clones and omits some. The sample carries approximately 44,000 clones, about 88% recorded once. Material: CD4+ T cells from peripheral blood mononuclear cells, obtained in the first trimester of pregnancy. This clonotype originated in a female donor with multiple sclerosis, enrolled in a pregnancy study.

The CDR3 loop reads CASSLKAGNTIYF. The CDR3 DNA reads TGTGCCAGCAGCTTAAAAGCCGGAAACACCATATATTTT. This chain uses TRBV7-8 with TRBJ1-3, with D unresolved. The CDR3 extends over 13 amino acids. The germline V gene has CDR1 SGHVS and CDR2 FQNEAQ. Trimming stripped 2 bases from V and 4 bases from J, with 6 bases between.